One sample yielded the 27 T cell receptor beta chains listed below, sequenced in a study of blood T cells in healthy people across ages. A J-beta primer mix and a sample-barcoded 5' primer were used in a second PCR of about 7 to 11 cycles. Each CDR3 protein gets one entry after TCRdb re-called the 5' RACE reads with MiXCR. Here the sample spans about 640,000 distinct CDR3 sequences, roughly 41% being singletons. The sample comprised blood. The receptor source for this set is a man older than 75 in good health.

On this clonotype: A junction boundary mismatches the germline segment, possibly from a read error. This chain joins TRBV7-2 and TRBJ2-5; TRBD1 is a possible D gene (8 bases). CDR1 and CDR2 (germline): SGHTA, FQGNSA. This CDR3 has 15 residues. As DNA, the CDR3 is TGTGCCAGCAGCACTTACAGGGGGGCGGGAGAGACCCGGTACTTC. Translating gives CASSTYRGAGETRYF. Based on the CDR3 plus reference TRBV7-2 and TRBJ2-5, the full variable domain is GAGVSQSPSNKVTEKGKDVELRCDPISGHTALYWYRQSLGQGLEFLIYFQGNSAPDKSGLPSDRFSAERTGGSVSTLTIQRTQQEDSAVYLCASSTYRGAGETRYFGPGTRLLVL.

The J gene is TRBJ1-5, the V gene TRBV7-8; 12 positions match TRBD1. V trimming: 5 bases; J trimming: 0 bases; junction bases outside the gene matches: 14. CDR1 SGHVS and CDR2 FQNEAQ come from the germline V gene. CDR3 size: 20 residues. CDR3 amino acids: CASSVVPGTGGIVSNQPQHF. CDR3 in DNA: TGTGCCAGCAGCGTAGTCCCCGGGACAGGGGGCATCGTTAGCAATCAGCCCCAGCATTTT.

The rearrangement uses TRBV15 and TRBJ1-2; D ambiguous. CDR3 length equals 12 residues. Germline V gives CDR1 LNHNV, CDR2 YYDKDF (reference sequence). V was clipped by 0 bases and J by 7 bases, with 6 bases between them. The CDR3 sequence: CATSRDLSGYTF. The CDR3 bases are TGTGCCACCAGCAGAGATCTTTCTGGCTACACCTTC.

The rearrangement joins TRBV29-1 to TRBJ2-1, with TRBD2 as a possible D gene (5 bases). This CDR3 is built from 14 residues. Trimming removed 1 base at V and 6 bases at J, with 13 bases between. Germline CDR1 and CDR2: SQVTM and ANQGSEA. This CDR3 is CSVEAPTRVNEQFF. In DNA form, the CDR3 reads TGCAGCGTTGAAGCCCCAACGCGGGTCAATGAGCAGTTCTTC.

The rearrangement uses TRBV4-3 and TRBJ2-1, with unresolved D. This CDR3 comprises 16 residues. Trimming took 4 bases from V and 0 from J, leaving 13 bases between them. From germline, CDR1 is LGHNA and CDR2 YSLEER. DNA of the CDR3: TGCGCCAGCAGCCGCCGACCGGAGAGCTCCTACAATGAGCAGTTCTTC. This codes for CASSRRPESSYNEQFF.

This clonotype was found many times. The chain employs TRBV9 and TRBJ2-3; no definite D call. CDR3 length: 18 amino acids. Germline CDR1 and CDR2: SGDLS and YYNGEE. V lost 4 bases, J lost 3 bases, and 24 bases lay in between. CDR3 nucleotide sequence: TGTGCCAGCAGCTCCTCTTCATGGATACCTAGTGGTACAGATACGCAGTATTTT. Translation gives CASSSSSWIPSGTDTQYF.

This clonotype was recorded only once. The chain joins TRBV7-9 to TRBJ2-3; no definite D call. There are 15 residues in the CDR3. Germline lookup yields CDR1 SEHNR and CDR2 FQNEAQ (reference sequence). V was shortened by 6 bases and J by 0 bases, with 13 bases between the two germline ends. The DNA of the CDR3 is TGTGCCAGCAGTCTTCAGAGAAGTAGCACAGATACGCAGTATTTT. The encoded protein is CASSLQRSSTDTQYF.

This clonotype was observed a handful of times. The chain employs TRBV5-6 and TRBJ2-7; TRBD1 is a possible D gene (5 bases). The CDR3 has 14 amino acids. In germline, CDR1 is SGHDT, CDR2 YYEEEE. Trimming cost V 2 bases and J 4 bases, with 13 bases left between them. In nucleotides, the CDR3 is TGTGCCAGCAGCTTTTCTCCAGGGTCGTACGAGCAGTACTTC. This sequence encodes CASSFSPGSYEQYF.

This clonotype was observed a few times. V usage is TRBV5-1 and J usage is TRBJ2-5, with 7 bases fitting TRBD1. The J call may not be correct, given that the DNA end is closer to TRBJ2-7. Germline values: CDR1 SGHRS, CDR2 YFSETQ. The CDR3 spans 14 residues. The CDR3 loop reads CASSSNRGRNEQYF. CDR3 coding DNA: TGCGCCAGCAGCTCAAACAGGGGTAGGAACGAGCAGTACTTC.

The chain recombines TRBV20-1 with TRBJ2-7; D uncertain. Germline loops: CDR1 DFQATT, CDR2 SNEGSKA (reference sequence). V lost 3 bases and J 7 bases, leaving 13 bases between the germline ends. The CDR3 extends over 12 amino acids. DNA of the CDR3: TGCAGTGCTAGTTACGGCGTGTATGAGCAGTACTTC. Encoded protein: CSASYGVYEQYF.

The J gene is TRBJ2-7, the V gene TRBV30; TRBD2 is a possible D gene (5 bases). The CDR3 covers 15 residues. Germline V gene sequence: CDR1 GTSNPN, CDR2 SVGIG (reference sequence). Trimming pared 0 bases from V and 3 bases from J, leaving 15 bases between. The DNA for the CDR3 is TGTGCCTGGAGTGTAAACCAGCGGAATAACTACGAGCAGTACTTC. As protein: CAWSVNQRNNYEQYF. Looking up the rest from reference TRBV30 and TRBJ2-7 gives the full variable domain: SQTIHQWPATLVQPVGSPLSLECTVEGTSNPNLYWYRQAAGRGLQLLFYSVGIGQISSEVPQNLSASRPQDRQFILSSKKLLLSDSGFYLCAWSVNQRNNYEQYFGPGTRLTVT.

The sample holds many counts of this clonotype. J is TRBJ2-5 and V is TRBV6-2 or TRBV6-3; 7 bases fit TRBD2. J gave up 5 bases and V 0 bases, and 6 bases lay outside the gene matches. The CDR3 contains 15 residues. CDR1 and CDR2 from the germline V gene are MNHEY and SVGEGT. The CDR3 loop reads CASSYSLASSETQYF. In DNA form, the CDR3 reads TGTGCCAGCAGTTACTCACTAGCGTCATCGGAGACCCAGTACTTC.

This clonotype has at least ten counts. The gene calls are TRBV29-1 and TRBJ2-1; D unclear. This CDR3 contains 13 residues. Trimming took 4 bases from V and 1 from J, leaving 8 bases between them. The V gene's germline CDR1 is SQVTM and CDR2 ANQGSEA. The CDR3 region is CSVGGASYNEQFF. Here the CDR3 DNA reads TGCAGCGTTGGGGGTGCGTCCTACAATGAGCAGTTCTTC.

In this sample, this clonotype turned up many times. This chain connects TRBV6-2 or TRBV6-3 to TRBJ1-1; the D gene is possibly TRBD1 (6 bases). Looked up from germline, CDR1 is MNHEY and CDR2 is SVGEGT. CDR3 length: 13 amino acids. The ends were cut back, 6 bases at V and 2 bases at J, with 10 bases in the middle. The CDR3, as DNA: TGTGCCAGCAGCGAGACAGGCAACACTGAAGCTTTCTTT. Translating it yields CASSETGNTEAFF.

In this sample, this clonotype turned up a few times. The chain has TRBV20-1 and TRBJ2-1, with TRBD2 matching 8 bases. V was pared by 5 bases and J by 8 bases, with 11 bases of the junction left unmatched. Germline V lookup: CDR1 DFQATT, CDR2 SNEGSKA (reference sequence). There are 14 residues in the CDR3. The CDR3 DNA follows: TGCAGTGCTGTCCGAAGCGGGAGAGTTGATGAGCAGTTCTTC. As protein: CSAVRSGRVDEQFF.

The chain links TRBV14 to TRBJ2-3; 9 bases line up with TRBD1. V dropped 4 bases and J dropped 4; count of bases not matched to a gene: 6. CDR3 size: 15 residues. The V gene's germline CDR1 is SGHDN and CDR2 FVKESK. In nucleotides, the CDR3 is TGTGCCAGCAGCCTCCGGGACAGGGTCGCAGATACGCAGTATTTT. Protein product: CASSLRDRVADTQYF. Drawing the rest from reference TRBV14 and TRBJ2-3, the complete variable domain is EAGVTQFPSHSVIEKGQTVTLRCDPISGHDNLYWYRRVMGKEIKFLLHFVKESKQDESGMPNNRFLAERTGGTYSTLKVQPAELEDSGVYFCASSLRDRVADTQYFGPGTRLTVL.

The chain is built from TRBV6-2 or TRBV6-3 and TRBJ2-5; D not resolved. The length of the CDR3 is 14 residues. V was trimmed by 0 bases and J by 9 bases, leaving 14 bases between them. From germline, CDR1 is MNHEY and CDR2 SVGEGT. The CDR3 loop is CASSYSGDLTAQYF. In nucleotides, the CDR3 is TGTGCCAGCAGTTACTCGGGTGATTTGACGGCCCAGTACTTC.

CDR3 in amino acids: CSARDQGSPPYNEQFF. CDR3 DNA: TGCAGTGCTAGAGATCAGGGGTCCCCCCCTTACAATGAGCAGTTCTTC. The J gene is TRBJ2-1, the V gene TRBV20-1, with D tentatively TRBD1 (6 bases). The V end was cut by 0 bases, the J end by 4 bases, with 16 bases between. The CDR3 is made up of 16 amino acids. The V gene's germline CDR1 is DFQATT and CDR2 SNEGSKA (reference sequence).

This clonotype was counted only a few times. V usage is TRBV11-2 and J usage is TRBJ2-1, with D tentatively TRBD2 (7 bases). The CDR3 is 14 residues long. The germline V gene has CDR1 SGHAT and CDR2 FQNNGV. Between the trimmed V and J ends, which lost 5 bases and 7 bases, there was a span of 15 bases. The CDR3, as DNA: TGTGCCAGCAGCCCAGGGGCGGGAGCTAATGAGCAGTTCTTC. It is translated as CASSPGAGANEQFF.

This clonotype was picked up a small number of times. This chain's CDR3 is CASSFSPGSNTEAFF. Written as DNA, the CDR3 is TGTGCCAGCAGCTTTTCGCCGGGTAGTAACACTGAAGCTTTCTTT. The V and J genes are TRBV5-6 and TRBJ1-1; no definite D call. CDR1 and CDR2 (germline): SGHDT, YYEEEE. The CDR3 extends over 15 amino acids. V dropped 2 bases and J dropped 2 bases, with 13 bases sitting between them.

The chain has TRBV7-9 and TRBJ1-1, with TRBD1 as a possible D gene (6 bases). V was cut by 1 base and J by 10 bases, with 16 bases left in between. The CDR3 loop spans 14 amino acids. The germline V gene encodes CDR1 SEHNR and CDR2 FQNEAQ (reference sequence). In DNA, the CDR3 is TGTGCCAGCAGCTTAGTTGGACAGCCGGCTGGAGCTTTCTTT. It encodes CASSLVGQPAGAFF.

The chain employs TRBV13 and TRBJ2-3; a weak D match, TRBD2 (6 bases). The CDR3 is 15 residues long. Trimming stripped 0 bases from V and 7 bases from J, with 14 bases between. Germline V gene data show CDR1 as PRHDT and CDR2 as FYEKMQ (reference sequence). The chain's CDR3 is CASSLGGTRPNTQYF. The CDR3 DNA follows: TGTGCCAGCAGCTTAGGTGGGACTCGTCCGAATACGCAGTATTTT.

This clonotype has just a few counts. The chain carries TRBV20-1 and TRBJ2-3, with TRBD2 matching 13 bases. CDR1 is DFQATT and CDR2 is SNEGSKA in the germline V gene (reference sequence). J lost 2 bases, V lost 5 bases, and 4 bases had no gene match. CDR3 length: 15 amino acids. CDR3 DNA sequence: TGCAGTGCTGTGGGACTAGCGGGGCTCACAGATACGCAGTATTTT. As protein: CSAVGLAGLTDTQYF.

This chain links TRBV5-1 with TRBJ2-1; 8 bases match TRBD1. Germline assignment: CDR1 SGHRS and CDR2 YFSETQ. The J segment lost 3 bases and the V segment lost 4 bases, leaving 3 bases of the junction unmatched. The CDR3 runs 14 residues. CDR3 in DNA: TGCGCCAGCAGCATGGGACAGGTCTACAATGAGCAGTTCTTC. Protein: CASSMGQVYNEQFF.

This clonotype showed up just a few times. The rearrangement links TRBV4-1 to TRBJ2-1, with 9 bases that match TRBD2. The germline V gene encodes CDR1 MGHRA and CDR2 YSYEKL. Trimming cost V 4 bases and J 11 bases; bases outside gene matches: 12. There are 15 residues in the CDR3. DNA for the CDR3: TGCGCCAGCAGCCCATTATCGGCTAGCGGGAATCAGCAGTTCTTC. This translates into CASSPLSASGNQQFF.

The chain uses TRBV3-1 and TRBJ1-6; TRBD1 is a possible D gene (6 bases). Trimming removed 0 bases from V and 4 bases from J, with 10 bases in between. Germline CDR1 LGHDT, CDR2 YNNKEL (reference sequence). CDR3 length: 16 amino acids. The CDR3 spells CASSQDRTAYNSPLHF. CDR3 in DNA: TGTGCCAGCAGCCAAGATCGGACAGCGTATAATTCACCCCTCCACTTT.

The chain links TRBV20-1 to TRBJ2-3; 8 bases line up with TRBD2. This CDR3 comprises 16 residues. The trim removed 6 bases at V and 4 bases at J, leaving 15 bases unmatched. Germline lookup yields CDR1 DFQATT and CDR2 SNEGSKA (reference sequence). The CDR3 DNA follows: TGCAGTGCCCCGACCCAAAGCGGGAGAAGGGCAGATACGCAGTATTTT. Its protein is CSAPTQSGRRADTQYF.